This T cell receptor beta chain was obtained from a study of T cells after yellow fever vaccination. Study summary: Low-cell-number fractions were prepared with SMART-Seq v4 Ultra Low Input.

TCRdb used MiXCR to reprocess the 5' RACE reads, holding one entry per CDR3 protein. The table includes some 420,000 distinct CDR3 sequences, 18% detected once. The study, taken as a whole, reports: Weaker in magnitude, the secondary response showed a faster peak on day 5 versus 15. Overall, a small share of clonotypes was seen in both CD4 and CD8 compartments.

V lost 0 bases and J 5 bases, leaving 13 bases between the germline ends. CDR3 length: 15 residues. CDR1 MNHEY and CDR2 SVGEGT come from the germline V gene. A note on this clonotype: What it recognizes is unknown.

Sequenced material: PBMCs, taken before the yellow fever booster vaccination. The TCR sequence derives from a man aged 18 to 35 who received the YFV17D yellow fever vaccine. The chain employs TRBV6-2 or TRBV6-3 and TRBJ1-1; TRBD1 might be the D (5 bases). In DNA form, the CDR3 reads TGTGCCAGCAGTTACTCGATATCGGGGGGGACTGAAGCTTTCTTT. Protein sequence: CASSYSISGGTEAFF.